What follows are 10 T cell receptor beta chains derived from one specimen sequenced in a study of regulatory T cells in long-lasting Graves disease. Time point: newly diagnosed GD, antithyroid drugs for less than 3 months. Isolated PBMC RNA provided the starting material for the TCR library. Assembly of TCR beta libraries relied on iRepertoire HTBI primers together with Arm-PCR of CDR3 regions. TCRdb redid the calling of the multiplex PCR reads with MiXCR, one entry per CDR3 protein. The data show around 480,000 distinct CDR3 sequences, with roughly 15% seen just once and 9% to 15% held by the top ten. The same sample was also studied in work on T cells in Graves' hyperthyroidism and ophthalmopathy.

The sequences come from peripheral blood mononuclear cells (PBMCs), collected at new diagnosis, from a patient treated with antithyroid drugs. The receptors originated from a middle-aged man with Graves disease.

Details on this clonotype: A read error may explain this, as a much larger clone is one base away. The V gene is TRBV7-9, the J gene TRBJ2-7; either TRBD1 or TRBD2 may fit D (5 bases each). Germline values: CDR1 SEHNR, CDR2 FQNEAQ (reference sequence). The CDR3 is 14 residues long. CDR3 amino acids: CASSYGTVFYKQYF. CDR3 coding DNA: TGTGCCAGCAGCTACGGGACGGTATTCTACAAGCAGTACTTC.

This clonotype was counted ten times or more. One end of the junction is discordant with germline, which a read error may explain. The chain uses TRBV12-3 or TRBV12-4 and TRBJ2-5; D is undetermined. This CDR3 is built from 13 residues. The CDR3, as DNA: TGTGCCAGCACCCTCGCCTGGCAAGGGACCCAGTACTTC. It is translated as CASTLAWQGTQYF.

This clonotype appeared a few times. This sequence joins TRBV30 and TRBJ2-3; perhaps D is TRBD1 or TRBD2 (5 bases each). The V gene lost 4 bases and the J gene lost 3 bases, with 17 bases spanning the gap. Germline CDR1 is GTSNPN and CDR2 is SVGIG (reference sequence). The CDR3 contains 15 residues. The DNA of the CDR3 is TGTGCCTGGAACCTGGGACGGGGAAGGACAGATACGCAGTATTTT. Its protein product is CAWNLGRGRTDTQYF.

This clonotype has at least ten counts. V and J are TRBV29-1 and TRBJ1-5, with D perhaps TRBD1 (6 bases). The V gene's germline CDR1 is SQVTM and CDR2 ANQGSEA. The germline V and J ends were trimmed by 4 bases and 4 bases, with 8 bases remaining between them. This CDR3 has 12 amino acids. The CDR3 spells CSVGGANQPQHF. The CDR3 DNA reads TGCAGCGTTGGGGGGGCTAATCAGCCCCAGCATTTT. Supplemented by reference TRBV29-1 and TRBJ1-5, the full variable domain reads SAVISQKPSRDICQRGTSLTIQCQVDSQVTMMFWYRQQPGQSLTLIATANQGSEATYESGFVIDKFPISRPNLTFSTLTVSNMSPEDSSIYLCSVGGANQPQHFGDGTRLSIL.

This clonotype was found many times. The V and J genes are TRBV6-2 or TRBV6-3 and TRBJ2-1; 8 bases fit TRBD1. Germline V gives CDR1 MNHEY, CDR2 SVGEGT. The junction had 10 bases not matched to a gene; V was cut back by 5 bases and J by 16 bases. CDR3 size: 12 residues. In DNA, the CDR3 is TGTGCCAGCAGTGATTTTCAGGGGGCGGAATTCTTC. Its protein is CASSDFQGAEFF.

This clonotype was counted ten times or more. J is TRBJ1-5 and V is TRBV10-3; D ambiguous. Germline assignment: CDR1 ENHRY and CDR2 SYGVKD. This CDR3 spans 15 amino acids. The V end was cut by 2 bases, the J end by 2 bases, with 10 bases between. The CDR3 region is CAISEGGNGNQPQHF. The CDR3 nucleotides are TGTGCCATCAGTGAGGGTGGAAACGGCAATCAGCCCCAGCATTTT.

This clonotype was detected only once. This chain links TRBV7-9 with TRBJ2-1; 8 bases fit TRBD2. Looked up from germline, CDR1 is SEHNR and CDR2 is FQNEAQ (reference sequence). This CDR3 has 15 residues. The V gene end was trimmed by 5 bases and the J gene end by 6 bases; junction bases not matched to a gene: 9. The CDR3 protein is CASSRLAGNTNEQFF. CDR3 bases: TGTGCCAGCAGCCGATTAGCGGGAAACACCAATGAGCAGTTCTTC.

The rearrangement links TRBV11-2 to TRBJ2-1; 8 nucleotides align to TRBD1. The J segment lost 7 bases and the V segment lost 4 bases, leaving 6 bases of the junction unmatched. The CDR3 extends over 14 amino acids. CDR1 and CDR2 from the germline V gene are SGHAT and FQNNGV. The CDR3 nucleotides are TGTGCCAGCAGCTGGACAGGGATGGGGAATGAGCAGTTCTTC. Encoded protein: CASSWTGMGNEQFF.

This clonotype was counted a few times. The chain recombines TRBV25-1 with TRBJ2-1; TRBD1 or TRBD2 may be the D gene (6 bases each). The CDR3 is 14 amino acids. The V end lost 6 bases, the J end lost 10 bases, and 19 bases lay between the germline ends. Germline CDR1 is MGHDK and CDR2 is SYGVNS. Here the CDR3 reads CASRLQGGGREQFF. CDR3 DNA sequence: TGTGCCAGCAGGCTACAGGGCGGAGGGCGGGAGCAGTTCTTC. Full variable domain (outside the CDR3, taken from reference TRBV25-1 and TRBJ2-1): EADIYQTPRYLVIGTGKKITLECSQTMGHDKMYWYQQDPGMELHLIHYSYGVNSTEKGDLSSESTVSRIRTEHFPLTLESARPSHTSQYLCASRLQGGGREQFFGPGTRLTVL.

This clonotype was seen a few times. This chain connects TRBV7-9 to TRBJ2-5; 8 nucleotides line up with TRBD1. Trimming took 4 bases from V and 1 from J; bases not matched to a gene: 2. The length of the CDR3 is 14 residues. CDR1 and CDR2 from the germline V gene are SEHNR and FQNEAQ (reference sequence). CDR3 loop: CASSYDRGQETQYF. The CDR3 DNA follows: TGTGCCAGCAGCTACGACAGGGGCCAAGAGACCCAGTACTTC. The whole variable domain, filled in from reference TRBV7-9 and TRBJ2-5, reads DTGVSQNPRHKITKRGQNVTFRCDPISEHNRLYWYRQTLGQGPEFLTYFQNEAQLEKSRLLSDRFSAERPKGSFSTLEIQRTEQGDSAMYLCASSYDRGQETQYFGPGTRLLVL.